This record looks at one TCR beta chain sequence and its context. Antigen: not known. The data were taken from a study of shared clonotypes between healthy human individuals. Broader study findings: Blood was the sole source, and tissue repertoires probably differ. Clonotype sharing among donors was expected to depend on sequencing depth. A limitation of the genetic and exposure-history diversity represented arose from few donors.

Genomic DNA of each subset was evenly split across several immunoSEQ plates. Repertoires were generated with immunoSEQ multiplex PCR, while TCRdb's copy carries only in-frame clones and drops some. The repertoire holds over a million clones, with over 95% as singletons. CDR1 SGHVS and CDR2 FQNEAQ come from the germline V gene. V lost 4 bases, J lost 0 bases, and 6 bases stayed unmatched. CDR3 length: 17 residues. The V gene is TRBV7-8, the J gene TRBJ1-5; TRBD1 aligns across 10 bases. Sequencing was carried out using naive CD4+ T cells sorted from blood. As for subset: CD45RA+ positively selected. The TCR originated in a man aged 25-45 years in good health. CDR3 sequence reads: CASSSGQGTYSNQPQHF. The CDR3 coding sequence is TGTGCCAGCAGCTCGGGACAGGGGACCTATAGCAATCAGCCCCAGCATTTT.